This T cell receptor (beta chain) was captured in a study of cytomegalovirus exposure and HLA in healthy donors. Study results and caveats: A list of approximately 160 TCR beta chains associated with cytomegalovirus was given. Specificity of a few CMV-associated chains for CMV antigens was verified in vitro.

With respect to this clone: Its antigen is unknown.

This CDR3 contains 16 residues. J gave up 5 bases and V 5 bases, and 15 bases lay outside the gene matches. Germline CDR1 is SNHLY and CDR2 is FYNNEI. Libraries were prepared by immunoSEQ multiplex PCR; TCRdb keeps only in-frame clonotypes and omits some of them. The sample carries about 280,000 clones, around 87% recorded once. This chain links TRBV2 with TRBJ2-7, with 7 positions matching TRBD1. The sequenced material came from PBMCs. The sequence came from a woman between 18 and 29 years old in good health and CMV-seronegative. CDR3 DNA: TGTGCCAGCAGTTTTAGAACAGGACAGGTGCGGAACGAGCAGTACTTC. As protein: CASSFRTGQVRNEQYF.